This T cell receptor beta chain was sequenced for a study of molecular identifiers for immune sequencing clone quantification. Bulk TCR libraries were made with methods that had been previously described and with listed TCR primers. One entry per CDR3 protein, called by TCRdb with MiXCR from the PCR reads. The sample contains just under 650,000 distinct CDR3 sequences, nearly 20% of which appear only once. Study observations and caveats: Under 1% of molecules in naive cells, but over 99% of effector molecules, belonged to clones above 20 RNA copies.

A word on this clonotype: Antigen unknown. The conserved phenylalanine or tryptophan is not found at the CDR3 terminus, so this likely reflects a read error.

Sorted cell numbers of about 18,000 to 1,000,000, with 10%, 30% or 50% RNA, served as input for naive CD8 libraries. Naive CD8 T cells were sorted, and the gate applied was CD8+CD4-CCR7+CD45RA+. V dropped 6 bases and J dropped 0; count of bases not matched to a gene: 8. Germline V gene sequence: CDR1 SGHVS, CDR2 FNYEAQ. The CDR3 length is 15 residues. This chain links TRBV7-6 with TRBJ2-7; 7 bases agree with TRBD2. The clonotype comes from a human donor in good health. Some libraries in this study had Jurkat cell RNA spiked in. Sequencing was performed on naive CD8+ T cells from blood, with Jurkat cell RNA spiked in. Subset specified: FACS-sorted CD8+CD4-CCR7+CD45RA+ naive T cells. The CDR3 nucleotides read TGTGCCAGCAGATCACGGGGGGAGACCTCCTACGAGCAGTACCTC. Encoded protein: CASRSRGETSYEQYL.